This entry describes one T cell receptor beta chain. Its antigen is not identified. The data derive from a study of CD8 T cells in Susac syndrome. Reverse transcription of roughly 0.5 to 1 ug RNA was carried out with random hexamers. A multiplex approach, immunoSEQ multiplex PCR, amplified TCR beta CDR3 across 54 Vbeta and 13 Jbeta. TCRdb fed the immunoSEQ multiplex PCR reads into MiXCR, producing one record per CDR3 protein. The sample has 50,000 to 65,000 distinct CDR3 sequences, approximately 92% seen once. The study's findings and limits: It was acknowledged in the study that the number of individuals who were included in its TCR sequencing and HLA analysis was relatively small.

In blood CD8+ and CD4+ T cells, TCR beta underwent sequencing. Both CD4+ and CD8+ T cells were negatively isolated, and TEMRA cells underwent FACS enrichment. This CDR3 contains 12 residues. From germline, CDR1 is PRHDT and CDR2 FYEKMQ (reference sequence). V dropped 0 bases and J dropped 5 bases, with 4 bases sitting between them. This receptor was identified in a human donor in good health. V and J are TRBV13 and TRBJ2-5, with D unresolved. The sequencing sample was made of CD8+ T cells from PBMCs. Written as DNA, the CDR3 is TGTGCCAGCAGCTTAGGCCGGGAGACCCAGTACTTC. Protein product: CASSLGRETQYF. The full variable domain, its missing parts supplied by reference TRBV13 and TRBJ2-5, is AAGVIQSPRHLIKEKRETATLKCYPIPRHDTVYWYQQGPGQDPQFLISFYEKMQSDKGSIPDRFSAQQFSDYHSELNMSSLELGDSALYFCASSLGRETQYFGPGTRLLVL.